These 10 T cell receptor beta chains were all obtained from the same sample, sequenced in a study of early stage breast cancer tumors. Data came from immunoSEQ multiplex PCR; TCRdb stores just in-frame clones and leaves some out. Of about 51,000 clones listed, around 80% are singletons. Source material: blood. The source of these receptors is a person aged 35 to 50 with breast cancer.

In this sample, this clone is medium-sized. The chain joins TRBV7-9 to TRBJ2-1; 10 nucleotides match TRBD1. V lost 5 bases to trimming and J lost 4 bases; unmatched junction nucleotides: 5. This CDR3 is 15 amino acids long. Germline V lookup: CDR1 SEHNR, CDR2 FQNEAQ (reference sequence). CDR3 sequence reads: CASSPRDRGYNEQFF. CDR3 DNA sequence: TGTGCCAGCAGCCCCCGGGACAGGGGTTACAATGAGCAGTTCTTC.

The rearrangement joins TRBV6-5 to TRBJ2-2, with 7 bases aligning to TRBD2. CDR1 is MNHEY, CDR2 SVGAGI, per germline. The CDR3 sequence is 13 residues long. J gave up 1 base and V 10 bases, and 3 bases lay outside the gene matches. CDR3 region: CATGGVNTGELFF. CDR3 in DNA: TGTGCCACTGGGGGGGTGAACACCGGGGAGCTGTTTTTT.

The CDR3 here is CASEAWGLEAETGELFF. DNA of the CDR3: TGTGCCAGCGAAGCTTGGGGCCTCGAAGCGGAAACCGGGGAGCTGTTTTTT. The genes are TRBV7-9 and TRBJ2-2; D is perhaps TRBD1 or TRBD2 (5 bases each). Trimming pared 8 bases from V and 5 bases from J, leaving 24 bases between. Germline values: CDR1 SEHNR, CDR2 FQNEAQ (reference sequence). The CDR3 totals 17 residues.

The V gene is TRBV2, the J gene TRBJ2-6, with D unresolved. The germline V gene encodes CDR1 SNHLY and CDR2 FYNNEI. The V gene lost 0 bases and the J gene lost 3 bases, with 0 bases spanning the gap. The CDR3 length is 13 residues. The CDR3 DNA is TGTGCCAGCAGTGAAGCTGGGGCCAACGTCCTGACTTTC. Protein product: CASSEAGANVLTF.

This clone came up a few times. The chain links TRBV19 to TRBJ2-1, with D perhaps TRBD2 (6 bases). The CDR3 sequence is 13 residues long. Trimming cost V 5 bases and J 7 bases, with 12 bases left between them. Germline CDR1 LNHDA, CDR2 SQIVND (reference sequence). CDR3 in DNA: TGTGCCAGTAGTGGGATGGCGGGGAATGAGCAGTTCTTC. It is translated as CASSGMAGNEQFF.

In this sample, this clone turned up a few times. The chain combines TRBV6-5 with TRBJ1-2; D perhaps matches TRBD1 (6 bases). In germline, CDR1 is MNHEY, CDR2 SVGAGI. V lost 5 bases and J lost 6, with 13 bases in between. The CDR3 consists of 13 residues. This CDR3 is CASSPGQWDGYTF. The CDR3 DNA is TGTGCCAGCAGTCCCGGACAGTGGGATGGCTACACCTTC.

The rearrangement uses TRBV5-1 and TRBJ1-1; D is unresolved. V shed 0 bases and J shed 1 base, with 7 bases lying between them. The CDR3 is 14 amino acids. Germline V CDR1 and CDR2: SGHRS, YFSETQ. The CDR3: CASSLDPGNTEAFF. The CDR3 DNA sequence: TGCGCCAGCAGCTTGGATCCAGGGAACACTGAAGCTTTCTTT.

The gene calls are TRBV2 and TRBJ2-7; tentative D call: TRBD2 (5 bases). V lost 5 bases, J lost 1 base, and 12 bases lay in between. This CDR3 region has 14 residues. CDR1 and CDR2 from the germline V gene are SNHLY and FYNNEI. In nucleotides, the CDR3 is TGTGCCAGCAGTCGAGGGCGAGATTCCTACGAGCAGTACTTC. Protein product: CASSRGRDSYEQYF.

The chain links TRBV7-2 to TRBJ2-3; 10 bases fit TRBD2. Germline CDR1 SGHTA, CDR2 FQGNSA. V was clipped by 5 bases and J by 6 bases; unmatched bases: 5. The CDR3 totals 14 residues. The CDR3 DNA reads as TGTGCCAGCAGCCCTAGCGGGGGTGGGGATACGCAGTATTTT. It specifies CASSPSGGGDTQYF.

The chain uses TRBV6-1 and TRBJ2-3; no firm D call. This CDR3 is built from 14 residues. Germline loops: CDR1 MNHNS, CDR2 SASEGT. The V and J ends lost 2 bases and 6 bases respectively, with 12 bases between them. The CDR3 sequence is CASSEPGFRDTQYF. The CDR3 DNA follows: TGTGCCAGCAGTGAACCAGGCTTTAGGGATACGCAGTATTTT.